This T cell receptor beta chain comes out of a study of CD8 T cells in Susac syndrome. After extraction with the RNeasy kit, roughly 0.5 to 1 ug of the RNA was reverse transcribed using random hexamers. TCR beta CDR3 was amplified by immunoSEQ covering 54 Vbeta and 13 Jbeta. TCRdb recomputed calls from the immunoSEQ multiplex PCR reads with MiXCR, one row per CDR3 protein. The sample has a few hundred thousand distinct CDR3 sequences; roughly 95% are singletons. V lost 3 bases and J lost 2, with 11 bases in between. The CDR3 runs to 14 residues. This clonotype was seen a few times. Negative isolation was used for CD8+ and CD4+ T cells, and FACS enrichment was applied to TEMRA cells.

Sequencing used CD4+ T cells from PBMCs. This sequence was found in a human donor with multiple sclerosis. The rearrangement joins TRBV12-3 or TRBV12-4 to TRBJ2-7; a possible D gene is TRBD2 (7 bases). This CDR3 is CASSLTGGPYEQYF. As DNA, the CDR3 is TGTGCCAGCAGTTTGACGGGGGGCCCCTACGAGCAGTACTTC.